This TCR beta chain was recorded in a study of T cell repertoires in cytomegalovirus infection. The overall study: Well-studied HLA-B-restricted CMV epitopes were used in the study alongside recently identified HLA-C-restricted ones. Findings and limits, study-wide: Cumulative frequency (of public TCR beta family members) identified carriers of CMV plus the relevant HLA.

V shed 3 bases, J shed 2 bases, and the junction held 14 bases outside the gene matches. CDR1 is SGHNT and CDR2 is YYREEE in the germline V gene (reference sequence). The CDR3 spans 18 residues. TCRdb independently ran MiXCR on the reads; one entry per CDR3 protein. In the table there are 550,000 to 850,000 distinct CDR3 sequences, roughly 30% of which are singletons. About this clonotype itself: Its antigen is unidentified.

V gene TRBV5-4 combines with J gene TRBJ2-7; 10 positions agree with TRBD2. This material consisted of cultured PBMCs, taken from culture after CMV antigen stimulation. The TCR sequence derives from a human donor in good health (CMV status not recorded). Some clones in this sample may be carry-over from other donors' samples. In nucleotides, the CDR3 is TGTGCCAGCAGCTCCAGACTAGCGGGCCCGTCGCCTACCTACGAGCAGTACTTC. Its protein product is CASSSRLAGPSPTYEQYF.